This T cell receptor beta chain was obtained from a study of CD4 T cells in relation to SARS-CoV-2 and coronaviruses. Sequencing used immunoSEQ multiplex PCR; TCRdb keeps in-frame clones, though not all of them. The table lists under 50,000 clones, around nine tenths of them singletons. CDR3 length: 14 amino acids. Germline-derived CDR1 and CDR2 are LNHDA and SQIVND (reference sequence). V lost 3 bases and J lost 5, with 13 bases in between. The chain recombines TRBV19 with TRBJ2-5; unclear D gene. The sequence derives from an adult with COVID-19. The source material was memory CD4+ T cells from PBMCs. CDR3 bases: TGTGCCAGTAGTATGAGGCCTCTAACGGAGACCCAGTACTTC. This sequence encodes CASSMRPLTETQYF.